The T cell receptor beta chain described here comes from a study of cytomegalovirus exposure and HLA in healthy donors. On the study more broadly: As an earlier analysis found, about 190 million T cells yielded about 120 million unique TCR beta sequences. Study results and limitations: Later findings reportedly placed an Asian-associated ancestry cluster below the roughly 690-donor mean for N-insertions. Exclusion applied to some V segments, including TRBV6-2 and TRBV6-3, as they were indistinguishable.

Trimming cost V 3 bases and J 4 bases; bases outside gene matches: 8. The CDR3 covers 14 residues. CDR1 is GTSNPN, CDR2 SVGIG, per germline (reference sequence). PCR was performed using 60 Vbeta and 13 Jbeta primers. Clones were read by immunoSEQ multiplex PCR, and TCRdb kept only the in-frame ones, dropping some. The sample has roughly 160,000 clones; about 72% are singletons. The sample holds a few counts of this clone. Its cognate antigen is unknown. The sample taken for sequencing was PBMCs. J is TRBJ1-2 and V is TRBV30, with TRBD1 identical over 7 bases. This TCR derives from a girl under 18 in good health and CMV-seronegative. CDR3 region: CAWSEGAHSYGYTF. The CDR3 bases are TGTGCCTGGAGCGAGGGGGCGCATAGCTATGGCTACACCTTC.